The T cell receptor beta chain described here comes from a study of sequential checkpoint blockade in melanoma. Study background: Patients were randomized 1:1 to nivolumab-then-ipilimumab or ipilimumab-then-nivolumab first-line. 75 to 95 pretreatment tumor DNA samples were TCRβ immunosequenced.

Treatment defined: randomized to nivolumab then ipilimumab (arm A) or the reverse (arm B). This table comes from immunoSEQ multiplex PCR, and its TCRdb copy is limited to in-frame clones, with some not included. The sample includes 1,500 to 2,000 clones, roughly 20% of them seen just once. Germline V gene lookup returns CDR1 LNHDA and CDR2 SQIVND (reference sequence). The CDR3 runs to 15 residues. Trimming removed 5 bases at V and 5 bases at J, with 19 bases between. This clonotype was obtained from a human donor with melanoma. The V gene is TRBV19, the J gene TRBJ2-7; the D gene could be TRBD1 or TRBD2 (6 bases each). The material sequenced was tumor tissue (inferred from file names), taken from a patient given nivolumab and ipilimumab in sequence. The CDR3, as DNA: TGTGCCAGTAGTGACCCTTGGGGGGCTAGAGACGAGCAGTACTTC. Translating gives CASSDPWGARDEQYF. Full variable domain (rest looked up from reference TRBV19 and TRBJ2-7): DGGITQSPKYLFRKEGQNVTLSCEQNLNHDAMYWYRQDPGQGLRLIYYSQIVNDFQKGDIAEGYSVSREKKESFPLTVTSAQKNPTAFYLCASSDPWGARDEQYFGPGTRLTVT.